The clone carrying this TCR beta chain was counted only a few times. Sequencing was performed with immunoSEQ multiplex PCR; in TCRdb, only in-frame clones are kept and a portion is missing. This table has about 160,000 clones, more than 60% appearing once. Germline V gene sequence: CDR1 SGHRS, CDR2 YFSETQ. The V gene end was trimmed by 4 bases and the J gene end by 3 bases; junction bases not matched to a gene: 4. The CDR3 has 13 residues. The sample comes from a study of blood T cell repertoires in COVID-19. The sample comprised peripheral blood. The sequence was collected from a man in his sixties or seventies with acute or convalescent COVID-19. This rearrangement joins TRBV5-1 to TRBJ2-7; 7 bases are a match to TRBD1. CDR3 sequence reads: CASSVGQYYEQYF. CDR3 bases: TGCGCCAGCAGCGTGGGACAGTACTACGAGCAGTACTTC.